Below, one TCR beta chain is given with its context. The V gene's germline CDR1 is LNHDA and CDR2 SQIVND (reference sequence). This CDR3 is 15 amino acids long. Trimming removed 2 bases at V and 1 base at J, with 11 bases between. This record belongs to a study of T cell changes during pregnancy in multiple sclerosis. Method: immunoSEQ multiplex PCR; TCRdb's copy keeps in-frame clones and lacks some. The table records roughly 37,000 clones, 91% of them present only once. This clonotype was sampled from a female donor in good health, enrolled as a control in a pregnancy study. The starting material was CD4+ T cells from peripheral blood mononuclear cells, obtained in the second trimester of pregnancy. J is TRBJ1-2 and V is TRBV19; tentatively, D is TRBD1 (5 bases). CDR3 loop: CASSIQGFGNYGYTF. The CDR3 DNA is TGTGCCAGTAGTATACAGGGATTTGGTAACTATGGCTACACCTTC.